The next 6 T cell receptor beta chains were all read from a single sample in a study of blood T cell repertoires in COVID-19. The data were produced by immunoSEQ multiplex PCR, yet TCRdb's version contains in-frame clones alone and is incomplete. The data contain some 200,000 clones, 70% to 90% of them singletons. Sequenced material: peripheral blood. These receptors were collected from an elderly woman with acute or convalescent COVID-19.

CDR3 nucleotide sequence: TGTGCCCTACAGAGACTAGCGGGAGCCCCAGATACGCAGTATTTT. Its protein product is CALQRLAGAPDTQYF. The rearrangement links TRBV2 to TRBJ2-3; TRBD2 aligns across 12 bases. The ends lost 11 bases at V and 4 bases at J; junction bases unmatched: 10. CDR1 and CDR2 from the germline V gene are SNHLY and FYNNEI. The CDR3 runs to 15 residues.

V is TRBV6-4 and J is TRBJ2-1, with D possibly TRBD2 on 5 matching bases. Germline CDR1 and CDR2: MRHNA and SNTAGT. The CDR3 has 14 amino acids. V was trimmed by 0 bases and J by 7 bases, leaving 10 bases between them. This chain's CDR3 is CASSDSDSRNEQFF. In DNA, the CDR3 is TGTGCCAGCAGTGACTCGGACTCGAGGAATGAGCAGTTCTTC.

The count of this clone is one. The V call is TRBV7-9, the J call TRBJ1-4; 7 bases agree with TRBD1. The ends lost 4 bases at V and 5 bases at J; junction bases unmatched: 7. The length of the CDR3 is 15 residues. Germline values: CDR1 SEHNR, CDR2 FQNEAQ (reference sequence). The CDR3 loop is CASSSPGQENEKLFF. The DNA of the CDR3 is TGTGCCAGCAGCTCCCCCGGACAGGAGAATGAAAAACTGTTTTTT.

The sample holds one count of this clone. The V gene is TRBV6-2 or TRBV6-3, the J gene TRBJ2-7; 10 bases are shared with TRBD1. The CDR3 covers 16 residues. The V gene's germline CDR1 is MNHEY and CDR2 SVGEGT. V lost 0 bases to trimming and J lost 0 bases; unmatched junction nucleotides: 2. In nucleotides, the CDR3 is TGTGCCAGCAGTTACTCTGGGACAGGGGACTCCTACGAGCAGTACTTC. Encoded protein: CASSYSGTGDSYEQYF.

The chain links TRBV19 to TRBJ1-1; D is ambiguous. CDR1 and CDR2 (germline): LNHDA, SQIVND (reference sequence). The V end was cut by 2 bases, the J end by 1 base, with 2 bases between. The CDR3 sequence is 12 residues long. In nucleotides, the CDR3 is TGTGCCAGTAGTATACAGAACACTGAAGCTTTCTTT. This encodes CASSIQNTEAFF.

The V and J genes are TRBV9 and TRBJ1-6; possible D gene TRBD1, 5 bases. Germline values: CDR1 SGDLS, CDR2 YYNGEE. The CDR3 runs 16 residues. The V and J ends lost 0 bases and 2 bases respectively, with 9 bases between them. The CDR3 is CASSVGGGAYNSPLHF. CDR3 in DNA: TGTGCCAGCAGCGTAGGTGGAGGGGCCTATAATTCACCCCTCCACTTT.